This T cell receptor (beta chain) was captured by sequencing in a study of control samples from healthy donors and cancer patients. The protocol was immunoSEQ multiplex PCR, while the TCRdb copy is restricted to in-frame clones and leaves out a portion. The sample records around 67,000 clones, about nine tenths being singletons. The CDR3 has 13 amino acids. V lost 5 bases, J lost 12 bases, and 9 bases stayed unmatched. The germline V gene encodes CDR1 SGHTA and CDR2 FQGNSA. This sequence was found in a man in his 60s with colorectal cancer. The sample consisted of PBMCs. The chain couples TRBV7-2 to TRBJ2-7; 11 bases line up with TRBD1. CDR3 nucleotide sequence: TGTGCCAGCAGCCTAGGACAGGGGGCAGGGGGGTACTTC. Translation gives CASSLGQGAGGYF.